The rows below give T cell receptor beta chains drawn from one sample of a study of blood T cells in healthy people across ages. TCRdb passed the 5' RACE reads through MiXCR, listing each CDR3 protein once. This table holds 700,000 to 900,000 distinct CDR3 sequences, approximately 24% found once. The same data also contributed to another study, on T cells of mothers and their children.

The sequenced sample was blood. The receptor source for this set is a boy aged 5-17 years in good health. CDR3s include the opening cysteine and the closing phenylalanine or tryptophan. A D gene is named only where the DNA matches it firmly. A row's size may be missing; if present it is once, few, many or a size class.

size	length	D	V	J	CDR3	DNA
-	15	-	TRBV18	TRBJ1-1	CASSPRWAGDTEAFF	TGTGCCAGCTCACCACGTTGGGCCGGGGACACTGAAGCTTTCTTT
-	14	-	TRBV28	TRBJ2-3	CASRQNRGGDTQYF	TGTGCCAGCAGGCAGAACAGGGGGGGAGATACGCAGTATTTT
few	12	-	TRBV29-1	TRBJ2-1	CSVEAGFDEQFF	TGCAGCGTTGAGGCCGGGTTCGATGAGCAGTTCTTC
few	13	-	TRBV30	TRBJ2-5	CAWSDRVQETQYF	TGTGCCTGGAGTGACAGGGTCCAAGAGACCCAGTACTTC
-	14	-	TRBV28	TRBJ2-7	CASRPGTLYVGQYF	TGTGCCAGCAGGCCCGGGACCTTATACGTCGGGCAGTACTTC
few	14	-	TRBV7-7	TRBJ2-5	CASSFGPDRETQYF	TGTGCCAGCAGCTTCGGGCCAGACCGAGAGACCCAGTACTTC
few	16	-	TRBV6-2/TRBV6-3	TRBJ2-7	CASSYSRGIGVYEQYF	TGTGCCAGCAGTTACTCGAGAGGTATAGGGGTCTACGAGCAGTACTTC
-	13	-	TRBV7-9	TRBJ1-1	CASSFPVNTEAFF	TGTGCCAGCAGCTTTCCAGTGAACACTGAAGCTTTCTTT
-	16	-	TRBV28	TRBJ2-7	CASSLWPGRGQYEQYF	TGTGCCAGCAGTTTATGGCCGGGTAGGGGCCAATACGAGCAGTACTTC
many	14	TRBD1	TRBV12-3/TRBV12-4	TRBJ2-7	CASSLGQGVYEQYF	TGCGCCAGCAGCTTGGGACAGGGAGTCTACGAGCAGTACTTC
-	12	-	TRBV12-3/TRBV12-4	TRBJ2-7	CASSPSRAEQYF	TGTGCCAGCAGTCCTTCCAGGGCCGAGCAGTACTTC
-	11	-	TRBV10-1	TRBJ2-7	CAEGPTYEQYF	TGCGCAGAGGGGCCGACCTACGAGCAGTACTTC
-	15	-	TRBV25-1	TRBJ2-3	CASSESPGEADTQYF	TGTGCCAGCAGTGAATCGCCGGGGGAGGCAGATACGCAGTATTTT
few	12	-	TRBV20-1	TRBJ2-1	CSAEGTYNEQFF	TGCAGTGCCGAAGGGACCTACAATGAGCAGTTCTTC
-	16	TRBD2	TRBV29-1	TRBJ2-6	CSVEHRGVSGANVLTF	TGCAGCGTTGAGCATCGGGGGGTGTCTGGGGCCAACGTCCTGACTTTC
-	14	TRBD1	TRBV6-5	TRBJ2-7	CASSYGGTGVEQYF	TGTGCCAGCAGCTACGGTGGGACAGGTGTCGAGCAGTACTTC
few	15	-	TRBV21-1	TRBJ2-1	CASRKGQGSYNEQFF	TGTGCCAGCAGAAAAGGGCAGGGCTCCTATAATGAGCAGTTCTTC
-	13	-	TRBV2	TRBJ2-2	CASRLENTGELFF	TGTGCCAGCAGGCTCGAAAACACCGGGGAGCTGTTTTTT
once	16	-	TRBV30	TRBJ1-2	CAWRYGTPASSGGYTF	TGTGCCTGGAGATATGGAACCCCAGCTTCTTCAGGTGGCTACACCTTC
few	15	-	TRBV28	TRBJ2-1	CASRDRDRRRDEQFF	TGTGCCAGTCGAGACCGGGACAGAAGGAGGGATGAGCAGTTCTTC
-	13	-	TRBV7-8	TRBJ1-1	CASSLARTIEAFF	TGTGCCAGCAGCTTAGCCCGGACAATAGAGGCTTTCTTT
-	18	-	TRBV27	TRBJ1-3	CASSKSSPPGGAGNTIYF	TGTGCCAGCAGCAAAAGTAGCCCCCCGGGAGGGGCCGGAAACACCATATATTTT
-	10	TRBD1	TRBV29-1	TRBJ1-1	CSVTGGRAFF	TGCAGCGTCACAGGGGGCCGGGCTTTCTTT
-	14	-	TRBV6-6	TRBJ1-3	CASSYEGTGNTIYF	TGTGCCAGCAGTTACGAAGGGACTGGAAACACCATATATTTT
-	17	-	TRBV12-3/TRBV12-4	TRBJ1-3	CASSLGLWAGSGNTIYF	TGTGCCAGCAGTTTAGGGCTATGGGCCGGCTCTGGAAACACCATATATTTT
-	14	TRBD2	TRBV9	TRBJ2-2	CASGLAVNTGELFF	TGTGCCAGCGGACTAGCGGTGAACACCGGGGAGCTGTTTTTT
-	14	-	TRBV7-3	TRBJ1-1	CASSSAGTNTEAFF	TGTGCCAGCAGCTCCGCAGGTACGAACACTGAAGCTTTCTTT
many	14	-	TRBV28	TRBJ2-5	CATLSGIAQETQYF	TGTGCCACCCTTTCGGGGATCGCCCAAGAGACCCAGTACTTC
-	15	-	TRBV12-3/TRBV12-4	TRBJ2-1	CASSFFQSSYNEQFF	TGTGCCAGCAGTTTTTTTCAGAGCTCCTACAATGAGCAGTTCTTC
-	16	-	TRBV12-3/TRBV12-4	TRBJ2-3	CASSPGSGVGTDTQYF	TGTGCCAGCAGCCCCGGGTCGGGGGTTGGCACAGATACGCAGTATTTT
few	15	TRBD1	TRBV5-1	TRBJ1-1	CASSGNSRRGTEAFF	TGCGCCAGCAGCGGAAACAGCCGCAGGGGGACTGAAGCCTTCTTT
few	16	-	TRBV28	TRBJ2-5	CASSPRDFSRAYTQYF	TGTGCCAGCAGTCCCCGGGACTTCTCGAGGGCCTACACCCAGTACTTC
many	15	TRBD1	TRBV20-1	TRBJ2-5	CSASPTGVFQETQYF	TGCAGTGCTAGTCCGACAGGGGTGTTCCAAGAGACCCAGTACTTC
many	12	TRBD2	TRBV12-3/TRBV12-4	TRBJ2-5	CGSSGYQETQYF	TGTGGGTCTAGCGGGTACCAAGAGACCCAGTACTTC
few	14	-	TRBV7-9	TRBJ2-7	CASSLSAANYEQYF	TGTGCCAGCAGCTTATCGGCAGCAAACTACGAGCAGTACTTC
few	12	-	TRBV20-1	TRBJ2-5	CSARSLQETQYF	TGCAGTGCTAGGTCGCTCCAAGAGACCCAGTACTTC
-	15	TRBD2	TRBV20-1	TRBJ2-1	CSASSTSGGHNEQFF	TGCAGTGCTAGTTCTACCAGCGGGGGACACAATGAGCAGTTCTTC
few	12	-	TRBV29-1	TRBJ2-2	CSAQGRTGELFF	TGCAGCGCCCAGGGAAGAACCGGGGAGCTGTTTTTT
few	12	-	TRBV7-8	TRBJ2-3	CASSARADTQYF	TGTGCTAGCAGCGCACGGGCGGATACGCAGTATTTT
few	13	-	TRBV10-3	TRBJ2-1	CAIDAGRSNEQFF	TGTGCCATCGACGCGGGGAGGAGTAATGAGCAGTTCTTC
few	15	TRBD2	TRBV5-1	TRBJ2-1	CASSLMGTSGNEQFF	TGCGCCAGCAGCTTGATGGGGACTAGCGGCAATGAGCAGTTCTTC
few	16	TRBD1	TRBV28	TRBJ1-2	CASSAQTGRWNYGYTF	TGTGCCAGCAGTGCGCAGACAGGGAGGTGGAACTATGGCTACACCTTC
-	14	-	TRBV12-3/TRBV12-4	TRBJ2-3	CASSSHSRSDTQYF	TGTGCCAGCAGTTCGCACTCCAGATCAGATACGCAGTATTTT
few	16	-	TRBV4-1	TRBJ2-1	CASSRADRRNDNEQFF	TGCGCCAGCAGCCGAGCGGACAGACGAAACGACAATGAGCAGTTCTTC
few	15	TRBD1	TRBV5-1	TRBJ1-1	CASSLSGTGKTEAFF	TGCGCCAGCAGCTTGTCCGGGACAGGGAAGACTGAAGCTTTCTTT